These 24 T cell receptor beta chains originate from one sample sequenced in a study of T cells in Graves' hyperthyroidism and ophthalmopathy. What was amplified from RNA transcripts were TCR beta CDR3 regions. HTBI primers drove first-round RT-PCR of the TCR CDR3. One entry per CDR3 protein results from TCRdb running MiXCR on the multiplex PCR reads. The sample consists of more than 500,000 distinct CDR3 sequences, about 16% of them appearing once. The sample consisted of blood. All receptors derive from a woman aged 25 to 39 with Graves' ophthalmopathy.

This clonotype was seen many times. The V and J genes are TRBV11-3 and TRBJ2-7; TRBD1 matches at 7 bases. Looked up from germline, CDR1 is SGHNT and CDR2 is YENEEA. V lost 5 bases, J lost 4 bases, and 8 bases stayed unmatched. This CDR3 comprises 14 residues. CDR3 bases: TGTGCCAGCAGCCCCGACAGGGATAGGTACGAGCAGTACTTC. It codes for CASSPDRDRYEQYF.

This clonotype was counted a few times. The J gene is TRBJ2-1, the V gene TRBV5-1, with unresolved D. The CDR3 covers 15 residues. The V gene's germline CDR1 is SGHRS and CDR2 YFSETQ. Trimming removed 0 bases from V and 5 bases from J, with 12 bases in between. CDR3 bases: TGCGCCAGCAGCTTGGAGGATGCCCGGGACAATGAGCAGTTCTTC. Translating it yields CASSLEDARDNEQFF.

The sample holds many counts of this clonotype. The V and J genes are TRBV28 and TRBJ1-2, with unresolved D. Germline lookup yields CDR1 MDHEN and CDR2 SYDVKM. This CDR3 has 12 residues. Trimming left V 6 bases short and J 2 bases short, with 7 bases between. CDR3 sequence reads: CASSQTNYGYTF. CDR3 sequence (DNA): TGTGCCAGCAGCCAGACGAACTATGGCTACACCTTC.

As DNA, the CDR3 is TGCAGTGCTAGACATATCGATCCGAATCAGCCCCAGCATTTT. This gives the protein CSARHIDPNQPQHF. J is TRBJ1-5 and V is TRBV20-1, with unresolved D. V was cut by 2 bases and J by 4 bases, with 12 bases left in between. The CDR3 length is 14 residues. Germline V gives CDR1 DFQATT, CDR2 SNEGSKA (reference sequence).

This clonotype was detected many times. Its ends do not fully match the called genes, so a read error is possible. The chain is built from TRBV19 and TRBJ1-5, with 7 bases matching TRBD1. The germline gives CDR1 LNHDA, CDR2 SQIVND (reference sequence). The CDR3 contains 13 residues. CDR3 in amino acids: CASSIRGNQPQHF. The DNA of the CDR3 is TGTGCCAGCAGTATCAGGGGGAATCAGCCCCAGCATTTT.

Ten or more counts support this clonotype. This sequence joins TRBV20-1 and TRBJ2-5; D uncertain. V lost 4 bases and J lost 5, with 5 bases in between. The CDR3 is 10 amino acids. Germline V gene data show CDR1 as DFQATT and CDR2 as SNEGSKA (reference sequence). The CDR3 reads CSAIRETQYF. The CDR3 coding sequence is TGCAGTGCTATCAGGGAGACCCAGTACTTC.

This clonotype was detected only a few times. CDR3: CASGSITSGRREQYF. For the CDR3, the DNA is TGTGCCAGCGGCTCCATTACTAGCGGGAGGCGCGAGCAGTACTTC. This chain links TRBV6-4 with TRBJ2-7; 12 bases map to TRBD2. The CDR3 totals 15 residues. Germline-derived CDR1 and CDR2 are MRHNA and SNTAGT. V lost 8 bases, J lost 6 bases, and 11 bases stayed unmatched.

This clonotype was observed many times. The V call is TRBV2, the J call TRBJ2-7, with D possibly matching TRBD2 (6 bases). This CDR3 is built from 15 residues. Germline V lookup: CDR1 SNHLY, CDR2 FYNNEI. The germline V and J ends were trimmed by 8 bases and 0 bases, with 17 bases remaining between them. The CDR3 bases are TGTGCCAGCCTGGAAGCTAAGCGGGCCTCCTACGAGCAGTACTTC. Translated, it gives CASLEAKRASYEQYF.

This clonotype was seen ten or more times. V is TRBV24-1 and J is TRBJ2-1; 12 bases match TRBD1. CDR1 is KGHDR, CDR2 SFDVKD, per germline. Trimming removed 1 base from V and 8 bases from J; junction bases left unmatched: 8. This CDR3 is built from 17 residues. The CDR3 nucleotides are TGTGCCACCAGTGATTTCTCCGGGACAGGGGGCATTGATGAGCAGTTCTTC. Translating it yields CATSDFSGTGGIDEQFF.

In this sample, this clonotype turned up a few times. The CDR3 is CASSGGGHSGNTIYF. CDR3 bases: TGCGCCAGCAGTGGAGGCGGCCACTCTGGAAACACCATATATTTT. The chain combines TRBV5-1 with TRBJ1-3, with D uncertain. The germline CDR1 and CDR2 sequences are SGHRS and YFSETQ. V dropped 5 bases and J dropped 0 bases, with 12 bases sitting between them. The CDR3 is 15 residues long. Full variable domain (rest looked up from reference TRBV5-1 and TRBJ1-3): KAGVTQTPRYLIKTRGQQVTLSCSPISGHRSVSWYQQTPGQGLQFLFEYFSETQRNKGNFPGRFSGRQFSNSRSEMNVSTLELGDSALYLCASSGGGHSGNTIYFGEGSWLTVV.

The table lists this clonotype with many counts. V usage is TRBV5-1 and J usage is TRBJ2-1, with 9 nucleotides matching TRBD2. V lost 5 bases, J lost 9 bases, and 12 bases stayed unmatched. Per the germline V gene, CDR1 is SGHRS and CDR2 is YFSETQ. CDR3 length equals 15 residues. CDR3 bases: TGCGCCAGCAGATCCGGGACTAGCCTCCTCGTTGAGCAGTTCTTC. Translated: CASRSGTSLLVEQFF.

This rearrangement joins TRBV5-5 to TRBJ2-4; D is ambiguous. The CDR3 length is 13 residues. Trimming shortened V by 3 bases and J by 2 bases, and 6 bases separated the two germline ends. Germline values: CDR1 SGHKS, CDR2 YYEKEE (reference sequence). CDR3 bases: TGTGCCAGCAGCTCGTCCTCCAAAAACATTCAGTACTTC. Encoded protein: CASSSSSKNIQYF.

There are a few counts of this clonotype. J is TRBJ2-1 and V is TRBV6-2 or TRBV6-3, with TRBD1 matching 10 bases. Germline values: CDR1 MNHEY, CDR2 SVGEGT. CDR3 length: 15 residues. Losses at the gene ends were 2 bases for V and 9 bases for J; bases not matched to a gene: 7. The CDR3 sequence: CASSYAGQGVGEQFF. CDR3 DNA sequence: TGTGCCAGCAGTTACGCTGGACAGGGGGTTGGTGAGCAGTTCTTC.

This clonotype showed up just a few times. This chain joins TRBV5-5 and TRBJ2-1, with D possibly TRBD2 on 5 matching bases. V shed 7 bases and J shed 7 bases, with 18 bases lying between them. Germline assignment: CDR1 SGHKS and CDR2 YYEKEE (reference sequence). The CDR3 has 14 residues. CDR3 amino acids: CASHPFGDLNEQFF. Here the CDR3 DNA reads TGTGCCAGCCACCCTTTCGGGGATCTTAATGAGCAGTTCTTC.

The chain is built from TRBV20-1 and TRBJ1-4, with D possibly TRBD1 on 6 matching bases. Germline CDR1 is DFQATT and CDR2 is SNEGSKA (reference sequence). With 0 bases removed from V and 6 bases from J, the gap between germline ends came to 17 bases. This CDR3 comprises 16 residues. The CDR3 sequence is CSARDQGLAKDEKLFF. The CDR3 DNA sequence: TGCAGTGCTAGAGATCAGGGGCTAGCCAAGGATGAAAAACTGTTTTTT.

CDR3 coding DNA: TGCAGCGTTGTTCTACAGGGGAACACTGAAGCTTTCTTT. Translated, it gives CSVVLQGNTEAFF. This chain connects TRBV29-1 to TRBJ1-1; D might be TRBD1 (6 bases). The CDR3 is 13 amino acids. The V gene's germline CDR1 is SQVTM and CDR2 ANQGSEA. The V end lost 4 bases, the J end lost 1 base, and 10 bases lay between the germline ends.

This clonotype was detected many times. The chain recombines TRBV9 with TRBJ2-7; D unresolved. Looked up from germline, CDR1 is SGDLS and CDR2 is YYNGEE. This CDR3 has 15 residues. Trimming removed 4 bases at V and 3 bases at J, with 17 bases between. The chain's CDR3 is CASSPGATSGYEQYF. The CDR3 DNA sequence: TGTGCCAGCAGCCCGGGCGCTACGTCAGGCTACGAGCAGTACTTC. The entire variable domain, with the rest obtained from reference TRBV9 and TRBJ2-7, is as follows: DSGVTQTPKHLITATGQRVTLRCSPRSGDLSVYWYQQSLDQGLQFLIQYYNGEERAKGNILERFSAQQFPDLHSELNLSSLELGDSALYFCASSPGATSGYEQYFGPGTRLTVT.

This clonotype was counted only a few times. J is TRBJ2-1 and V is TRBV19, with D possibly matching TRBD1 (5 bases). CDR3 length: 16 residues. CDR1 and CDR2 from the germline V gene are LNHDA and SQIVND (reference sequence). V lost 1 base and J lost 4, with 14 bases in between. This CDR3 is CASSIVAGLGYNEQFF. For the CDR3, the DNA is TGTGCCAGTAGTATAGTTGCAGGGTTGGGGTACAATGAGCAGTTCTTC.

The chain is built from TRBV30 and TRBJ2-7; the D gene is possibly TRBD2 (6 bases). The germline V and J ends were trimmed by 5 bases and 6 bases, with 11 bases remaining between them. Germline V gene data show CDR1 as GTSNPN and CDR2 as SVGIG (reference sequence). The CDR3 totals 11 residues. The CDR3 here is CAWGLGGEQYF. The DNA of the CDR3 is TGTGCCTGGGGCCTCGGGGGCGAGCAGTACTTC.

There are many counts of this clonotype. This chain uses TRBV18 with TRBJ1-3; perhaps TRBD1 as D (5 bases). Germline CDR1 KGHSH, CDR2 LQKENI. Trimming shortened V by 4 bases and J by 4 bases, and 14 bases separated the two germline ends. The CDR3 contains 15 residues. The CDR3 protein is CASSLSRDAGNTIYF. CDR3 coding DNA: TGTGCCAGCTCACTTTCCCGGGACGCAGGAAACACCATATATTTT.

Remarks on this clonotype: A read error may explain this, as a much larger clone is one base away. This CDR3 is missing its conserved last phenylalanine or tryptophan, likely due to a read error. The J gene is TRBJ2-7, the V gene TRBV15, with TRBD2 identical over 8 bases. After removal of 0 bases from V and 1 base from J, the junction contained 8 bases not matched to a gene. Germline CDR1 LNHNV, CDR2 YYDKDF (reference sequence). This CDR3 region has 17 residues. CDR3: CATSRDPLAGLSYEQYL. The CDR3 nucleotides read TGTGCCACCAGCAGAGATCCTCTAGCGGGCCTTTCCTACGAGCAGTACCTC.

This clonotype was counted a few times. CDR3: CASSGEGRGSPLHF. The CDR3 bases are TGTGCCAGCAGTGGGGAAGGCAGGGGTTCACCCCTCCACTTT. V is TRBV2 and J is TRBJ1-6, with D tentatively TRBD1 (6 bases). Deletions cut 4 bases from V and 9 bases from J, with 13 bases between. Germline V gene data show CDR1 as SNHLY and CDR2 as FYNNEI. This CDR3 has 14 residues.

The chain has TRBV28 and TRBJ2-2; tentative D call: TRBD2 (7 bases). This CDR3 has 15 residues. Germline-derived CDR1 and CDR2 are MDHEN and SYDVKM. Trimming stripped 1 base from V and 5 bases from J, with 11 bases between. The CDR3 DNA sequence: TGTGCCAGCAGTTTATATGAGGGGGGGACCGGGGAGCTGTTTTTT. Its protein is CASSLYEGGTGELFF.

This chain uses TRBV7-3 with TRBJ2-6; 7 nucleotides line up with TRBD2. Germline-derived CDR1 and CDR2 are SGHTA and FQGTGA. V lost 5 bases, J lost 4 bases, and 8 bases stayed unmatched. The CDR3 length is 16 residues. The CDR3: CASSPKSGDGANVLTF. CDR3 bases: TGTGCCAGCAGCCCTAAAAGCGGGGACGGGGCCAACGTCCTGACTTTC.